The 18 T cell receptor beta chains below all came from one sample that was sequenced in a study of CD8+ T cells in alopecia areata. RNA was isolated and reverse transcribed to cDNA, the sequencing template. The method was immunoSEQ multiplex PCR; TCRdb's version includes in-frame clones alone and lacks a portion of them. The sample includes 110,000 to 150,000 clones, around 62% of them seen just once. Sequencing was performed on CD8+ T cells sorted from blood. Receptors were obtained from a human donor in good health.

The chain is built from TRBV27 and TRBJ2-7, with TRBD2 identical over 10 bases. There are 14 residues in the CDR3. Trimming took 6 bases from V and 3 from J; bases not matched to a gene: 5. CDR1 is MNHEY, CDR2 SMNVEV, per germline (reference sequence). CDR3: CASSPSGSFYEQYF. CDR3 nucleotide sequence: TGTGCCAGCAGCCCTAGCGGGAGTTTCTACGAGCAGTACTTC.

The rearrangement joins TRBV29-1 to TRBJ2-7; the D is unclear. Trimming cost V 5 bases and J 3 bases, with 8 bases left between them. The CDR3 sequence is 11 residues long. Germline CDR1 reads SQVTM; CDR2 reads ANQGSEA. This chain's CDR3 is CSVRDGYEQYF. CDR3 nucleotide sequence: TGCAGCGTTCGTGACGGCTACGAGCAGTACTTC.

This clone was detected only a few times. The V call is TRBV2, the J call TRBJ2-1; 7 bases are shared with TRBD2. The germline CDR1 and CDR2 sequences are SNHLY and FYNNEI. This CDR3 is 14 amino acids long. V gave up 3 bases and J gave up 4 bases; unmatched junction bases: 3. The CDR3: CASSELAEYNEQFF. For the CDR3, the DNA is TGTGCCAGCAGTGAGCTAGCGGAGTACAATGAGCAGTTCTTC.

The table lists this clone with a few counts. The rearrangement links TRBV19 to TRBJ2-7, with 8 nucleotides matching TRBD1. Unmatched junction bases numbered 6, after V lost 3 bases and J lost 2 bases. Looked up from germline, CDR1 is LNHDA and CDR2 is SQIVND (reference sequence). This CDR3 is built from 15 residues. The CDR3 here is CASSISGTGAYEQYF. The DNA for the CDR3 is TGTGCCAGTAGTATCTCCGGGACAGGAGCCTACGAGCAGTACTTC. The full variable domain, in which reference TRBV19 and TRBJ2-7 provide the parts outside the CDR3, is DGGITQSPKYLFRKEGQNVTLSCEQNLNHDAMYWYRQDPGQGLRLIYYSQIVNDFQKGDIAEGYSVSREKKESFPLTVTSAQKNPTAFYLCASSISGTGAYEQYFGPGTRLTVT.

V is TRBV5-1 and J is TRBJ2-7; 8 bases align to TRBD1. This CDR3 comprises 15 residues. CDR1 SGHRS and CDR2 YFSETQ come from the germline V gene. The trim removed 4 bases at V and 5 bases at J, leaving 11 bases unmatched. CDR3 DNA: TGCGCCAGCAGCCCCGGACAGGGACCATCCCACGAGCAGTACTTC. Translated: CASSPGQGPSHEQYF.

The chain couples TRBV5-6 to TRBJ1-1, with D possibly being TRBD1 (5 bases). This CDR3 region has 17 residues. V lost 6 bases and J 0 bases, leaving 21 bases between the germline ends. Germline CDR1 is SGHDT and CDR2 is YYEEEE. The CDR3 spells CASIMSTEDTVNTEAFF. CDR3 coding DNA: TGTGCCAGCATCATGTCTACAGAGGACACAGTGAACACTGAAGCTTTCTTT.

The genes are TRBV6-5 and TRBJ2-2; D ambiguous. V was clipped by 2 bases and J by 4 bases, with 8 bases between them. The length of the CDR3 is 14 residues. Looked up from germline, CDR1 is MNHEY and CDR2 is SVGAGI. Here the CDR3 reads CASSYGPGTGELFF. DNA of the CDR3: TGTGCCAGCAGTTACGGCCCAGGCACCGGGGAGCTGTTTTTT.

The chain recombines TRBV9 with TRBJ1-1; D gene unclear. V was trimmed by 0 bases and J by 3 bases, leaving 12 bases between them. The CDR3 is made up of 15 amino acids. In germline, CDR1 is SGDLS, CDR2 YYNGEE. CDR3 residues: CASSVGPGGYTEAFF. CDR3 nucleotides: TGTGCCAGCAGCGTAGGCCCGGGAGGGTACACTGAAGCTTTCTTT.

CDR3 nucleotides: TGCAGCGTTGAAGTCCGGGGGCCCATCCTTCAAGAACTGTTTTTT. The encoded protein is CSVEVRGPILQELFF. The rearrangement uses TRBV29-1 and TRBJ1-4, with TRBD1 as a possible D gene (6 bases). Between the trimmed V and J ends, which lost 1 base and 12 bases, there was a span of 21 bases. Looked up from germline, CDR1 is SQVTM and CDR2 is ANQGSEA. The CDR3 length is 15 residues.

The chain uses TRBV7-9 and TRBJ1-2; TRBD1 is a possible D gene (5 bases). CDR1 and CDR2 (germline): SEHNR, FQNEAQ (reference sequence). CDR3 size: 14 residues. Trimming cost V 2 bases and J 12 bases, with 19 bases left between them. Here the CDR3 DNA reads TGTGCCAGCAGCTTATCCGGGACGCCGAATGTGGACACCTTC. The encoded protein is CASSLSGTPNVDTF.

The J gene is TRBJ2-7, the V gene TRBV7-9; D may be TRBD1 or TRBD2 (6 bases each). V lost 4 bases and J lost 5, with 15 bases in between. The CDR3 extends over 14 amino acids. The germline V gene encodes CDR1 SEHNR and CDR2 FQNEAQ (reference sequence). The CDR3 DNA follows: TGTGCCAGCAGCTCACTTCTGGGGGGCCACGAGCAGTACTTC. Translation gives CASSSLLGGHEQYF.

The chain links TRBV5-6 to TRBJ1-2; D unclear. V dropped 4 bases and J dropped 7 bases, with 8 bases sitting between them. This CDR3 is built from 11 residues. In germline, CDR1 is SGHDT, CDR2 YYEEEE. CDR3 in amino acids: CASSTTSGYTF. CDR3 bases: TGTGCCAGCAGCACTACCAGTGGCTACACCTTC.

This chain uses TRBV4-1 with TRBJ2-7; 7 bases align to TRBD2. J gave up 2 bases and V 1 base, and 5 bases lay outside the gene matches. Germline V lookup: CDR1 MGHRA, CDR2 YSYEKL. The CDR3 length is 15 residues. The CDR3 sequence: CASSQGLGLAYEQYF. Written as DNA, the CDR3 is TGCGCCAGCAGCCAAGGACTCGGACTAGCCTACGAGCAGTACTTC.

The CDR3 region has the DNA TGTGCCAGCAGAACCCGGACCCGCAGGGGGGCAGATACGCAGTATTTT. This translates into CASRTRTRRGADTQYF. The gene calls are TRBV5-6 and TRBJ2-3; D is possibly TRBD1 (7 bases). V was cut by 5 bases and J by 4 bases, with 20 bases left in between. Germline CDR1 is SGHDT and CDR2 is YYEEEE. This CDR3 has 16 residues.

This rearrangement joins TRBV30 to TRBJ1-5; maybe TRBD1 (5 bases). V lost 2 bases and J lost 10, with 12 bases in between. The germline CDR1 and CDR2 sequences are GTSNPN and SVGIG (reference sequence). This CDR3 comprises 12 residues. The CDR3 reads CAWSPRRGPQHF. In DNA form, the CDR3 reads TGTGCCTGGAGTCCCCGGAGGGGACCCCAGCATTTT.

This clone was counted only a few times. CDR3 nucleotides: TGTGCCAGCAGCTTACAGGGGGTTTCAAACATTCAGTACTTC. This sequence encodes CASSLQGVSNIQYF. This rearrangement joins TRBV27 to TRBJ2-4; 8 positions match TRBD1. V gave up 6 bases and J gave up 6 bases; unmatched junction bases: 7. This CDR3 is built from 14 residues. The germline CDR1 and CDR2 sequences are MNHEY and SMNVEV (reference sequence).

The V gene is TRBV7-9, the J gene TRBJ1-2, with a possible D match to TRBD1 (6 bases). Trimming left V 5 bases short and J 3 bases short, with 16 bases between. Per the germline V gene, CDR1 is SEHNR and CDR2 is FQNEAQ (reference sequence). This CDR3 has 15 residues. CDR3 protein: CASSPGTFSDYGYTF. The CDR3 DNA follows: TGTGCCAGCAGCCCCGGGACATTTTCGGACTATGGCTACACCTTC.

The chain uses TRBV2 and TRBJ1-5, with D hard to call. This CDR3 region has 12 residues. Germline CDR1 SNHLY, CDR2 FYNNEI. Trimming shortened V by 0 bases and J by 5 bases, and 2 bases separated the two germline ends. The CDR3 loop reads CASSEADQPQHF. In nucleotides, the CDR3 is TGTGCCAGCAGTGAAGCAGATCAGCCCCAGCATTTT.